The T cell receptor (beta chain) described here comes from a study of technical replicates of blood from several donors. Trimming stripped 2 bases from V and 1 base from J, with 8 bases between. The CDR3 loop spans 13 amino acids. CDR1 and CDR2 from the germline V gene are GTSNPN and SVGIG (reference sequence). Method: immunoSEQ multiplex PCR; TCRdb's copy keeps in-frame clones and lacks some. The sample holds about 84,000 clones, roughly 98% seen once. This receptor was obtained from a human donor in good health. V gene TRBV30 combines with J gene TRBJ1-1, with D possibly matching TRBD1 (5 bases). The sample consisted of T cells isolated from PBMCs. CDR3 sequence: CAWSQTENTEAFF. CDR3 in DNA: TGTGCCTGGAGTCAGACAGAGAACACTGAAGCTTTCTTT.